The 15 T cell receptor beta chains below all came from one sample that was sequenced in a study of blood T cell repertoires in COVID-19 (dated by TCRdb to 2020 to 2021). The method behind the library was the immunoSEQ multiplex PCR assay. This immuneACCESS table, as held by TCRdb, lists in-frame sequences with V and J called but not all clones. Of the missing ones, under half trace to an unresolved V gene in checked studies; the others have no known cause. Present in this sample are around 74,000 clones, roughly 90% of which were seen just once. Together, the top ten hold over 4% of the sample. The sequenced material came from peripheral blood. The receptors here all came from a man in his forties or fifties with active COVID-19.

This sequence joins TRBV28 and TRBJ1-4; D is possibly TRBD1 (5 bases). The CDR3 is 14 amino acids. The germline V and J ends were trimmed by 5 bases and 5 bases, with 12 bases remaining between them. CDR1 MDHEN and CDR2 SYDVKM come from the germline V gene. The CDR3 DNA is TGTGCCAGCAGTGGGGCAGGCCCCAATGAAAAACTGTTTTTT. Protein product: CASSGAGPNEKLFF.

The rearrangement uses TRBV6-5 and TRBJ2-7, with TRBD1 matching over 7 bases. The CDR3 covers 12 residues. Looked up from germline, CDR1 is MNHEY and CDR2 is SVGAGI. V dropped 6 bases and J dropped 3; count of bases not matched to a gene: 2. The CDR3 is CASSRDSYEQYF. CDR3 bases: TGTGCCAGCAGCCGGGACAGCTACGAGCAGTACTTC.

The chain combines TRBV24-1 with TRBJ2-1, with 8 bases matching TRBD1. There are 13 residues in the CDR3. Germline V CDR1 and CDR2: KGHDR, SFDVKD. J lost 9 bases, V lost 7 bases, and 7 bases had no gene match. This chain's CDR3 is CATSRDRNSEQFF. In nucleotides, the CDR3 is TGTGCCACCAGCCGGGACAGGAATAGTGAGCAGTTCTTC.

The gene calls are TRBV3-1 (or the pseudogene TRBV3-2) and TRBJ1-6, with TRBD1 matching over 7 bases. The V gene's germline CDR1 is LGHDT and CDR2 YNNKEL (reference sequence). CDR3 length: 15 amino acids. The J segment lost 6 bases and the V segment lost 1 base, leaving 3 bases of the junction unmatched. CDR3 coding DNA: TGTGCCAGCAGCCAAGGGTCAGGGGGTAATTCACCCCTCCACTTT. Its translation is CASSQGSGGNSPLHF.

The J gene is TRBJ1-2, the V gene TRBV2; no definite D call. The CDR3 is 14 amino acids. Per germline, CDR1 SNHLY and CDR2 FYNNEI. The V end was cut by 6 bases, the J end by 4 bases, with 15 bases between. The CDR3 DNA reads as TGTGCCAGCAGGATTCAGGCCTTGGGCTATGGCTACACCTTC. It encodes CASRIQALGYGYTF.

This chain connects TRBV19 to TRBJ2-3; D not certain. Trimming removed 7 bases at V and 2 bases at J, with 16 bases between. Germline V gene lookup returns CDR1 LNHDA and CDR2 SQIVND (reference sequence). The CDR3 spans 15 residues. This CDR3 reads CASTKGGRLTDTQYF. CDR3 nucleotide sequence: TGTGCCAGTACCAAAGGTGGCAGACTCACAGATACGCAGTATTTT.

Here the CDR3 reads CSVAGLSYNEQFF. DNA of the CDR3: TGCAGCGTTGCGGGACTATCATACAATGAGCAGTTCTTC. The chain uses TRBV29-1 and TRBJ2-1; 7 nucleotides agree with TRBD2. This CDR3 contains 13 residues. The V gene end was trimmed by 4 bases and the J gene end by 4 bases; junction bases not matched to a gene: 4. CDR1 and CDR2 (germline): SQVTM, ANQGSEA.

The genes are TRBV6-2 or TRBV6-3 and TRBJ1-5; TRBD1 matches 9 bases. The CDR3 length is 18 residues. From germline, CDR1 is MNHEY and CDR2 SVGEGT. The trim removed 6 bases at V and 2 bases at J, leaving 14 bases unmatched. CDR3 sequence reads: CASSGRDRVVKGNQPQHF. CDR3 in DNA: TGTGCCAGCAGCGGGAGGGACAGGGTGGTAAAAGGCAATCAGCCCCAGCATTTT.

The CDR3 coding sequence is TGTGCCAGCAGCCAAGTATCACTAGCGGGGTACGAGCAGTACTTC. Its translation: CASSQVSLAGYEQYF. The J gene is TRBJ2-7, the V gene TRBV3-1 (or the pseudogene TRBV3-2); TRBD2 aligns across 10 bases. The length of the CDR3 is 15 residues. V dropped 1 base and J dropped 4; count of bases not matched to a gene: 4. Germline CDR1 LGHDT, CDR2 YNNKEL (reference sequence).

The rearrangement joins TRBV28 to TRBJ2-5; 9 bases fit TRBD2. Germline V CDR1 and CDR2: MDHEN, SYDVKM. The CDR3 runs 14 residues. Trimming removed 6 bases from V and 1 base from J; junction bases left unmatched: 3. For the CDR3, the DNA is TGTGCCAGCAGCCTAGCGGGGCCCCAAGAGACCCAGTACTTC. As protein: CASSLAGPQETQYF.

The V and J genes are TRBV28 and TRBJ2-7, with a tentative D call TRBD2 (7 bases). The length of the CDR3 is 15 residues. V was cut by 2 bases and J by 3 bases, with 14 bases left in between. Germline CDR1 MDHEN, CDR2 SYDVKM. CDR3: CASSLIGGRNYEQYF. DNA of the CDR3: TGTGCCAGCAGTTTAATCGGGGGGCGCAACTACGAGCAGTACTTC.

The CDR3 DNA is TGTGCCAGCAGCACTGGGGCCCCGGGTCACTCCGAGCAGTACTTC. Its translation: CASSTGAPGHSEQYF. The rearrangement links TRBV28 to TRBJ2-7; D is possibly TRBD1 (5 bases). Germline V CDR1 and CDR2: MDHEN, SYDVKM. Trimming cost V 6 bases and J 6 bases, with 21 bases left between them. CDR3 size: 15 residues.

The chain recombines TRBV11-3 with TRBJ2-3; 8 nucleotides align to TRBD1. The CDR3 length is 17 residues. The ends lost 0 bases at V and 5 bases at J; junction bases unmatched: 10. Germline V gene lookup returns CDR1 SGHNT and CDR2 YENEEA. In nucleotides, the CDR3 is TGTGCCAGCAGCTTAGAAACCCCAGGGGGCAAAATAGATACGCAGTATTTT. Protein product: CASSLETPGGKIDTQYF.

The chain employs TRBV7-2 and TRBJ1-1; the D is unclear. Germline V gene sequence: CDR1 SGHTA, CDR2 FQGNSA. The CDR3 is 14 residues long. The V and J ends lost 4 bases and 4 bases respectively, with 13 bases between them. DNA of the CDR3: TGTGCCAGCAGCTCTCTGGCTGGCGGCACTGAAGCTTTCTTT. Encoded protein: CASSSLAGGTEAFF.

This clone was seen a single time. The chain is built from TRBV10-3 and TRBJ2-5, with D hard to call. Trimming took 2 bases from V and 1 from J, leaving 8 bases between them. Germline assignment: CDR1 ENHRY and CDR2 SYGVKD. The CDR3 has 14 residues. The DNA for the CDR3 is TGTGCCATCAGTGAGATCAGTTTCCAAGAGACCCAGTACTTC. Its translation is CAISEISFQETQYF.